A selection of T cell receptor beta chains follows, all from one sample in a study of blood T cell repertoires in COVID-19. Here immunoSEQ multiplex PCR was the method, and the copy in TCRdb shows in-frame clones only, minus some. The top ten hold approximately 5% of the sample, which has roughly 270,000 clones, approximately 80% seen once. Sequencing used PBMCs or T cells enriched from blood (not recorded which). Receptor source: a man between 35 and 55 years old who had been exposed to COVID-19. Each CDR3 is given with its conserved first and last residue. The order of the fields is CDR3 protein, CDR3 DNA, D gene, clone size, V gene, J gene. A D gene is named only where the DNA matches it firmly. Rows may omit the clone size; those that give it use once, few, many or a size class.

CDR3 protein: CASRPGGATAYEQYF
CDR3 DNA: TGTGCCAGCAGGCCGGGGGGCGCAACGGCCTACGAGCAGTACTTC
D gene: NA
clone size: NA
V gene: TRBV2
J gene: TRBJ2-7

CDR3 protein: CASSPKAGFEQYF
CDR3 DNA: TGTGCCAGTAGTCCGAAGGCCGGGTTCGAGCAGTACTTC
D gene: NA
clone size: few
V gene: TRBV19
J gene: TRBJ2-7

CDR3 protein: CASSPPGAASRAFF
CDR3 DNA: TGTGCCAGCTCACCACCGGGGGCGGCCAGTCGTGCTTTCTTT
D gene: NA
clone size: NA
V gene: TRBV18
J gene: TRBJ1-1

CDR3 protein: CARSYRAPNGEAFF
CDR3 DNA: TGTGCCAGAAGCTACAGGGCCCCGAATGGTGAAGCTTTCTTT
D gene: NA
clone size: once
V gene: TRBV5-3
J gene: TRBJ1-1

CDR3 protein: CASQRLNTGELFF
CDR3 DNA: TGTGCCAGCCAGCGGTTAAACACCGGGGAGCTGTTTTTT
D gene: NA
clone size: many
V gene: TRBV27
J gene: TRBJ2-2

CDR3 protein: CASSPRLAGSNEQFF
CDR3 DNA: TGTGCCAGCAGCCCGAGACTAGCGGGTAGCAATGAGCAGTTCTTC
D gene: TRBD2
clone size: once
V gene: TRBV11-3
J gene: TRBJ2-1

CDR3 protein: CASSPINGNTEAFF
CDR3 DNA: TGTGCCAGCTCACCAATCAACGGGAACACTGAAGCTTTCTTT
D gene: NA
clone size: NA
V gene: TRBV18
J gene: TRBJ1-1

CDR3 protein: CASSMGGAQPQHF
CDR3 DNA: TGTGCCAGTAGTATGGGAGGGGCCCAGCCCCAGCATTTT
D gene: NA
clone size: NA
V gene: TRBV19
J gene: TRBJ1-5

CDR3 protein: CASSLDGRQFYNEQFF
CDR3 DNA: TGCGCCAGCAGCTTGGACGGCAGGCAGTTCTACAATGAGCAGTTCTTC
D gene: NA
clone size: NA
V gene: TRBV5-1
J gene: TRBJ2-1

CDR3 protein: CASSLRDIPPSGEQYF
CDR3 DNA: TGTGCCAGCAGCTTACGAGATATCCCGCCTTCGGGGGAGCAGTACTTC
D gene: NA
clone size: NA
V gene: TRBV7-8
J gene: TRBJ2-7

CDR3 protein: CASSYSGANNSPLHF
CDR3 DNA: TGTGCCAGCAGTTACTCGGGGGCCAATAATTCACCCCTCCACTTT
D gene: NA
clone size: NA
V gene: TRBV6-2/TRBV6-3
J gene: TRBJ1-6

CDR3 protein: CASSRQGAGEQYF
CDR3 DNA: TGTGCCAGCAGCCGACAGGGGGCGGGTGAGCAGTACTTC
D gene: TRBD1
clone size: NA
V gene: TRBV7-9
J gene: TRBJ2-7

CDR3 protein: CATSDYRGANYGYTF
CDR3 DNA: TGTGCCACCAGTGATTATCGGGGGGCTAACTATGGCTACACCTTC
D gene: NA
clone size: NA
V gene: TRBV24-1
J gene: TRBJ1-2

CDR3 protein: CASSPPTGTEFADTQYF
CDR3 DNA: TGTGCCAGCAGCCCACCAACCGGGACAGAGTTTGCAGATACGCAGTATTTT
D gene: TRBD1
clone size: NA
V gene: TRBV7-8
J gene: TRBJ2-3

CDR3 protein: CASSLAGAPPSTDTQYF
CDR3 DNA: TGTGCCAGCAGTTTAGCGGGGGCCCCTCCTAGCACAGATACGCAGTATTTT
D gene: NA
clone size: NA
V gene: TRBV27
J gene: TRBJ2-3

CDR3 protein: CASSLGGDYGYTF
CDR3 DNA: TGTGCCAGCAGCTTAGGGGGCGACTATGGCTACACCTTC
D gene: NA
clone size: NA
V gene: TRBV11-2
J gene: TRBJ1-2

CDR3 protein: CASSLGTGRAQFF
CDR3 DNA: TGCGCCAGCAGCCTGGGGACTGGGCGGGCACAGTTCTTC
D gene: NA
clone size: NA
V gene: TRBV5-1
J gene: TRBJ2-1

CDR3 protein: CATSEERTSSYEQYF
CDR3 DNA: TGTGCCACCAGTGAGGAGCGGACCAGCTCCTACGAGCAGTACTTC
D gene: NA
clone size: few
V gene: TRBV24-1
J gene: TRBJ2-7

CDR3 protein: CASSLMWGRGAGTDTQYF
CDR3 DNA: TGTGCCAGCAGTTTAATGTGGGGCAGGGGTGCGGGCACAGATACGCAGTATTTT
D gene: NA
clone size: NA
V gene: TRBV27
J gene: TRBJ2-3

CDR3 protein: CASSPGQGGDSSGNTIYF
CDR3 DNA: TGTGCCAGCTCACCGGGACAGGGGGGTGACAGCTCTGGAAACACCATATATTTT
D gene: TRBD1
clone size: NA
V gene: TRBV18
J gene: TRBJ1-3

CDR3 protein: CASSSQGAGVADTQYF
CDR3 DNA: TGTGCCAGCAGCTCTCAGGGGGCGGGAGTTGCAGATACGCAGTATTTT
D gene: NA
clone size: NA
V gene: TRBV7-3
J gene: TRBJ2-3

CDR3 protein: CASSNRRVGEGYTF
CDR3 DNA: TGTGCCAGCAGCAACAGGAGGGTAGGAGAGGGCTACACCTTC
D gene: NA
clone size: NA
V gene: TRBV6-5
J gene: TRBJ1-2

CDR3 protein: CATSSRLAGGIDEQFF
CDR3 DNA: TGTGCCACCAGCTCGCGACTAGCGGGGGGGATTGATGAGCAGTTCTTC
D gene: TRBD2
clone size: NA
V gene: TRBV15
J gene: TRBJ2-1

CDR3 protein: CAIRTVISSGNTIYF
CDR3 DNA: TGTGCCATCAGGACAGTGATTTCCTCCGGAAACACCATATATTTT
D gene: NA
clone size: NA
V gene: TRBV10-3
J gene: TRBJ1-3

CDR3 protein: CASSPFGQGRSGNTIYF
CDR3 DNA: TGTGCCAGCAGTCCATTTGGTCAGGGGAGAAGTGGAAACACCATATATTTT
D gene: NA
clone size: NA
V gene: TRBV5-6
J gene: TRBJ1-3

CDR3 protein: CASNLPGYRSTGELFF
CDR3 DNA: TGTGCCAGCAACCTCCCGGGATATCGGAGCACCGGGGAGCTGTTTTTT
D gene: NA
clone size: NA
V gene: TRBV6-7
J gene: TRBJ2-2

CDR3 protein: CASSLDRNTEAFF
CDR3 DNA: TGTGCCAGCAGCTTAGACAGGAACACTGAAGCTTTCTTT
D gene: NA
clone size: many
V gene: TRBV7-8
J gene: TRBJ1-1

CDR3 protein: CAWSVPGRVTFF
CDR3 DNA: TGTGCCTGGAGTGTACCTGGCAGGGTAACTTTCTTT
D gene: NA
clone size: few
V gene: TRBV30
J gene: TRBJ1-1

CDR3 protein: CATSGGWGYEQYF
CDR3 DNA: TGTGCCACCAGCGGGGGGTGGGGTTACGAGCAGTACTTC
D gene: NA
clone size: NA
V gene: TRBV15
J gene: TRBJ2-7

CDR3 protein: CASSTRGGPISSSYNEQFF
CDR3 DNA: TGTGCCAGTAGTACCCGGGGTGGACCGATCTCGAGCTCCTACAATGAGCAGTTCTTC
D gene: NA
clone size: NA
V gene: TRBV19
J gene: TRBJ2-1

CDR3 protein: CASSGKGRERYNEQFF
CDR3 DNA: TGTGCCAGCAGCGGCAAGGGGCGGGAGCGTTACAATGAGCAGTTCTTC
D gene: TRBD2
clone size: NA
V gene: TRBV7-6
J gene: TRBJ2-1

CDR3 protein: CASTSGTGYNEQFF
CDR3 DNA: TGTGCCAGCACCTCCGGGACAGGTTACAATGAGCAGTTCTTC
D gene: TRBD1
clone size: NA
V gene: TRBV2
J gene: TRBJ2-1

CDR3 protein: CSVDLGAEAFF
CDR3 DNA: TGCAGCGTTGATCTCGGGGCTGAAGCTTTCTTT
D gene: NA
clone size: NA
V gene: TRBV29-1
J gene: TRBJ1-1

CDR3 protein: CASSRRTASTDTQYF
CDR3 DNA: TGTGCCAGCAGCCGACGGACAGCCTCCACAGATACGCAGTATTTT
D gene: NA
clone size: NA
V gene: TRBV3-1/TRBV3-2
J gene: TRBJ2-3

CDR3 protein: CASTRTWGDNSPLHF
CDR3 DNA: TGTGCCAGCACCAGGACTTGGGGTGATAATTCACCCCTCCACTTT
D gene: NA
clone size: NA
V gene: TRBV28
J gene: TRBJ1-6

CDR3 protein: CASRSRDRGTVEQYF
CDR3 DNA: TGTGCCAGCAGAAGCCGGGACAGGGGGACGGTCGAGCAGTACTTC
D gene: TRBD1
clone size: NA
V gene: TRBV3-1/TRBV3-2
J gene: TRBJ2-7

CDR3 protein: CASKPGGGGGELFF
CDR3 DNA: TGTGCCAGCAAGCCCGGCGGGGGTGGCGGGGAGCTGTTTTTT
D gene: TRBD2
clone size: NA
V gene: TRBV2
J gene: TRBJ2-2

CDR3 protein: CASSLPQRVEGYTF
CDR3 DNA: TGTGCCAGCAGCTTACCGCAGAGGGTAGAAGGCTACACCTTC
D gene: NA
clone size: NA
V gene: TRBV7-8
J gene: TRBJ1-2

CDR3 protein: CASSLSNRGLAGANVLTF
CDR3 DNA: TGCGCCAGCAGCTTAAGTAACAGGGGGCTAGCTGGGGCCAACGTCCTGACTTTC
D gene: TRBD1
clone size: NA
V gene: TRBV5-1
J gene: TRBJ2-6

CDR3 protein: CASSRIQAGDTQYF
CDR3 DNA: TGTGCCAGCAGCCGAATCCAGGCGGGAGATACGCAGTATTTT
D gene: NA
clone size: NA
V gene: TRBV6-5
J gene: TRBJ2-3

CDR3 protein: CASSFKRRDRDYEQYF
CDR3 DNA: TGTGCCAGCAGCTTCAAACGCCGGGACAGAGACTACGAGCAGTACTTC
D gene: TRBD1
clone size: NA
V gene: TRBV11-2
J gene: TRBJ2-7

CDR3 protein: CASSQDRNTEAFF
CDR3 DNA: TGTGCCAGTAGTCAAGACAGGAACACTGAAGCTTTCTTT
D gene: NA
clone size: NA
V gene: TRBV19
J gene: TRBJ1-1

CDR3 protein: CASSILGGSVLGVDEQFF
CDR3 DNA: TGTGCCAGCAGCATACTGGGGGGATCGGTTCTGGGTGTCGATGAGCAGTTCTTC
D gene: NA
clone size: NA
V gene: TRBV5-6
J gene: TRBJ2-1